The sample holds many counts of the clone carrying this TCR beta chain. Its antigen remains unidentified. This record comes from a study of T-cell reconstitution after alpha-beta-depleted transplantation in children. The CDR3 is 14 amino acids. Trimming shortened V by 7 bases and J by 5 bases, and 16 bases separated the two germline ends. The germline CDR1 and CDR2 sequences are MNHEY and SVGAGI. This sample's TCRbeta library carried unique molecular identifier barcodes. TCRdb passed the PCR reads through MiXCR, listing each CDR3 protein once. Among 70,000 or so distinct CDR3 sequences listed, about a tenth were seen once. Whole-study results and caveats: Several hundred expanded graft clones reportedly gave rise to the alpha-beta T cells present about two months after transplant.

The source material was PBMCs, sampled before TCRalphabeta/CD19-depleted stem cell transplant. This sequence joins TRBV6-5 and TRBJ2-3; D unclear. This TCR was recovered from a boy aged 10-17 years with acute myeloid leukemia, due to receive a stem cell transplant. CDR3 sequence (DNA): TGTGCCAGCAATTCCGCCAGGTTGGGAGATACGCAGTATTTT. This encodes CASNSARLGDTQYF.